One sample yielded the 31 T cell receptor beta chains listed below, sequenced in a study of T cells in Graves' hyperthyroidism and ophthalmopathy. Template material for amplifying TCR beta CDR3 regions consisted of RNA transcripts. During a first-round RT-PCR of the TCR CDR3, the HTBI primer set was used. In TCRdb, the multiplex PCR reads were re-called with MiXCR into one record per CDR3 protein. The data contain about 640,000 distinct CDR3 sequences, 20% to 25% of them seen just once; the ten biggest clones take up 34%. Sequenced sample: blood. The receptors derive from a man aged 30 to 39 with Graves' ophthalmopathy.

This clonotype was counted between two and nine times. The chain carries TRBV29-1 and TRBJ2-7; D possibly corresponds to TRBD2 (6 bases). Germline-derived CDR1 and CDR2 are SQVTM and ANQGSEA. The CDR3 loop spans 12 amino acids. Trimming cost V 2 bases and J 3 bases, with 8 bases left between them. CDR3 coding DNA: TGCAGCGTTGAATTGGAGGGCTACGAGCAGTACTTC. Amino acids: CSVELEGYEQYF.

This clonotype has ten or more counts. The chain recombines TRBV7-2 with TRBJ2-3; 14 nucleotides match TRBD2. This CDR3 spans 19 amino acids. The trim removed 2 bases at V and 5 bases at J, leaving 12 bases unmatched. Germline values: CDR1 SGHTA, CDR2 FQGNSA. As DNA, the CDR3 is TGTGCCAGCAGCTTAAATGTTGGGACTAGCGGGAGTTTCGTAGATACGCAGTATTTT. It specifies CASSLNVGTSGSFVDTQYF.

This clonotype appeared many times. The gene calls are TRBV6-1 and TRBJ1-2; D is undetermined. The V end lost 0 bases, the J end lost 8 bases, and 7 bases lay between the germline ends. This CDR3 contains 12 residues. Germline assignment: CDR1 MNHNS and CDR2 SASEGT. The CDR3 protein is CASSEAGRGYTF. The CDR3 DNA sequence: TGTGCCAGCAGTGAAGCAGGCCGGGGCTACACCTTC.

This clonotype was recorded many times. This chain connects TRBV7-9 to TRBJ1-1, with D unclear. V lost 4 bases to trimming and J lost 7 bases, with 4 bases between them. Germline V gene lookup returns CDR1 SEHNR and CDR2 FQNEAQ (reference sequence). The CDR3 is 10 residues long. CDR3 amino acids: CASSSVEAFF. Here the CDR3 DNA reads TGTGCCAGCAGCTCGGTTGAAGCTTTCTTT.

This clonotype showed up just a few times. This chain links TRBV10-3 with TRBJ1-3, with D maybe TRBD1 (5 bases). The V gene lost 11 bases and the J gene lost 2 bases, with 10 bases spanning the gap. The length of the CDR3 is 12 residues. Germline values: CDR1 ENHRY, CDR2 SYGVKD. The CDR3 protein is CAATGPGNTIYF. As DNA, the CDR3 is TGTGCCGCCACGGGGCCTGGAAACACCATATATTTT.

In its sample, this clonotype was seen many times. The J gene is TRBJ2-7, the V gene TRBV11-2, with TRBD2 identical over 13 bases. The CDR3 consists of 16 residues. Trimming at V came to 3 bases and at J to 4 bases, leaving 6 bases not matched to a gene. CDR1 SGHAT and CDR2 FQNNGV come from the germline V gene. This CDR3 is CASSFGLAGDGYEQYF. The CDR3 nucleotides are TGTGCCAGCAGCTTCGGACTAGCGGGAGATGGGTACGAGCAGTACTTC.

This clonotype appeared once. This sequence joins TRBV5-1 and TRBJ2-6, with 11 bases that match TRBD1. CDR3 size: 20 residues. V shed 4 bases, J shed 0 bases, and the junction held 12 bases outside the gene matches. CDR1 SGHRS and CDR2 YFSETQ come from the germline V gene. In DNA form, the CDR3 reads TGCGCCAGCAGCCCGACACCTTCCGGGACAGGGGGCTCTGGGGCCAACGTCCTGACTTTC. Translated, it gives CASSPTPSGTGGSGANVLTF. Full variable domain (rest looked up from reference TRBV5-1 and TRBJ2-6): KAGVTQTPRYLIKTRGQQVTLSCSPISGHRSVSWYQQTPGQGLQFLFEYFSETQRNKGNFPGRFSGRQFSNSRSEMNVSTLELGDSALYLCASSPTPSGTGGSGANVLTFGAGSRLTVL.

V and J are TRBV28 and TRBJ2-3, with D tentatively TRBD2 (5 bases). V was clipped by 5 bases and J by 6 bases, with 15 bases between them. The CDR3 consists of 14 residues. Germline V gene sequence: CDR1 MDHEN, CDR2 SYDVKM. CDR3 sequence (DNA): TGTGCCAGCAGTCCTCCTCTTGTAGCGGATACGCAGTATTTT. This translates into CASSPPLVADTQYF.

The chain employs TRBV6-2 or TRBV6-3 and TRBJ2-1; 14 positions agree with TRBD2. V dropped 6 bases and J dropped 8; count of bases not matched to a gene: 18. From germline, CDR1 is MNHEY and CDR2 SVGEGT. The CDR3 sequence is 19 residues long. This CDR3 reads CASRGLTKGLAGVGDEQFF. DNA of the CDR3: TGTGCCAGCAGGGGATTGACAAAGGGACTAGCGGGAGTTGGGGATGAGCAGTTCTTC.

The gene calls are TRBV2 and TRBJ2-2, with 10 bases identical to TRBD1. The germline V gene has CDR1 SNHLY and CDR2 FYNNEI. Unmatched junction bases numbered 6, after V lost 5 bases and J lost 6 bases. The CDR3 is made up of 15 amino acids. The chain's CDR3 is CASSWTGTGAGELFF. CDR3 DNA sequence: TGTGCCAGCAGTTGGACCGGGACAGGGGCCGGGGAGCTGTTTTTT.

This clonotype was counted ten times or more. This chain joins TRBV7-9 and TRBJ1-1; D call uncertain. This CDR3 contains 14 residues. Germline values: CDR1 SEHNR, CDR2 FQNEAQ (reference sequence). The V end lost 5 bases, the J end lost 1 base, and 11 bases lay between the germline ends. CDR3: CASSPTHPNTEAFF. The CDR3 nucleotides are TGTGCCAGCAGCCCGACCCATCCGAACACTGAAGCTTTCTTT.

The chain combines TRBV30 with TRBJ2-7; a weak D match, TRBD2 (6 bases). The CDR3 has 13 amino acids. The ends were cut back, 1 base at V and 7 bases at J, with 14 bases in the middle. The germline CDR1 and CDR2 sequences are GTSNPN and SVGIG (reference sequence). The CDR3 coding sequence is TGTGCCTGGAGTGCCCAGGAGGGGCAAGAGCAGTACTTC. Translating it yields CAWSAQEGQEQYF.

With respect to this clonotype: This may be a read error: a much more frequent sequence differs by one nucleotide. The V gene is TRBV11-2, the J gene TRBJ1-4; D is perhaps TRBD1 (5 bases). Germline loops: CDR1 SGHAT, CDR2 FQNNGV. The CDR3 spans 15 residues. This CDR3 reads CASSPGAAGDERLFF. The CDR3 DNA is TGTGCCAGCAGCCCCGGCGCAGCGGGGGATGAAAGACTGTTTTTT.

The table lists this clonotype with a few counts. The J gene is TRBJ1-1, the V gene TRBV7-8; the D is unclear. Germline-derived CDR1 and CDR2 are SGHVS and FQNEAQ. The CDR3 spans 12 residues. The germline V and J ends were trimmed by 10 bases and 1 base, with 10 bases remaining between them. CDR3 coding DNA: TGTGCCACCTTCACACCGAACACTGAAGCTTTCTTT. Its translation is CATFTPNTEAFF.

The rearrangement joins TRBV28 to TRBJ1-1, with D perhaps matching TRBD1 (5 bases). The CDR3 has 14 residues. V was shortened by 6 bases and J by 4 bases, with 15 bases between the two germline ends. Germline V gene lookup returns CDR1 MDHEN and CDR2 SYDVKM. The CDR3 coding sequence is TGTGCCAGCAGGGAGGTGGGGGGGGGCACTGAAGCTTTCTTT. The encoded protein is CASREVGGGTEAFF.

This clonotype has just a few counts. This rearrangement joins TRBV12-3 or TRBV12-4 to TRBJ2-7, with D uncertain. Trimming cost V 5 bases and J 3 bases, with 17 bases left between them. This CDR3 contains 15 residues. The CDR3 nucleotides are TGTGCCAGCAGTCGAGAGAGGACGGAACACTACGAGCAGTACTTC. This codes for CASSRERTEHYEQYF.

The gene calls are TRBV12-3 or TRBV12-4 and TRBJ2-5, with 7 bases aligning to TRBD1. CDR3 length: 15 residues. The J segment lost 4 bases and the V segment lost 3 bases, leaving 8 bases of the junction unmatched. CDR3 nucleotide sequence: TGTGCCAGCAGTTTCGGCCCAGGGGGTAGAGAGACCCAGTACTTC. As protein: CASSFGPGGRETQYF.

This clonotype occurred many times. This chain's CDR3 is CASSPGGGHGYTF. The CDR3 nucleotides are TGTGCCAGCAGCCCAGGGGGGGGGCATGGCTACACCTTC. The gene calls are TRBV11-2 and TRBJ1-2, with 7 bases fitting TRBD1. The ends lost 5 bases at V and 6 bases at J; junction bases unmatched: 6. The CDR3 has 13 amino acids. Germline V gene sequence: CDR1 SGHAT, CDR2 FQNNGV.

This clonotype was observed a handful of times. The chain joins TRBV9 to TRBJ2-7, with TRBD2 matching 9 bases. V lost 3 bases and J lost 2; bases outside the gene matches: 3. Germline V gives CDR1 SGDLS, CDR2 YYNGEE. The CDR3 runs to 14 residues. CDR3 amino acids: CASSDSGSPYEQYF. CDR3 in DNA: TGTGCCAGCAGCGATAGCGGGAGTCCCTACGAGCAGTACTTC.

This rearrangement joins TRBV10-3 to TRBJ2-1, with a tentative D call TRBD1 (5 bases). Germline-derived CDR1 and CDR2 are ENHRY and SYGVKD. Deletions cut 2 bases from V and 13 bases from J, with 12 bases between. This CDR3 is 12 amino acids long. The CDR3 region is CAISEMLGVQFF. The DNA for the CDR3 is TGTGCCATCAGTGAGATGCTAGGGGTACAGTTCTTC.

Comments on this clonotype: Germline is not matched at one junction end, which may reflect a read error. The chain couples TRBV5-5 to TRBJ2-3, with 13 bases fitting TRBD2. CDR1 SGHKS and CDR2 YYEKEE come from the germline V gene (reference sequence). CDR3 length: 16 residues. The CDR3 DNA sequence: TGTGCCAGCAGTTCGGGACTAGCGGGGATCACAGATACGCGGTATTTT. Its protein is CASSSGLAGITDTRYF.

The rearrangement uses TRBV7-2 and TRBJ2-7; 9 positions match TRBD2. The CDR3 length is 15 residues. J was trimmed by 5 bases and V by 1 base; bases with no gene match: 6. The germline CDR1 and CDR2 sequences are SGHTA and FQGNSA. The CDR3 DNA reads TGTGCCAGCAGCTTAGGGCTAGCGGGAAACCACGAGCAGTACTTC. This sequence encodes CASSLGLAGNHEQYF.

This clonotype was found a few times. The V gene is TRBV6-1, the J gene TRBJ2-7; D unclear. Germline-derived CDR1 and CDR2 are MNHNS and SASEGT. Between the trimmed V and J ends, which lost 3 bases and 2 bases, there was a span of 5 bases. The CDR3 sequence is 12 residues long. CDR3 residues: CASSESAYEQYF. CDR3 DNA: TGTGCCAGCAGTGAGTCGGCCTACGAGCAGTACTTC.

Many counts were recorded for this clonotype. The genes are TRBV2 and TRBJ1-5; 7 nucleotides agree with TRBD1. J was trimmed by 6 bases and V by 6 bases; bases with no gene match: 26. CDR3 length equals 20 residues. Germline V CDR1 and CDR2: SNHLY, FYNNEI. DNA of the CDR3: TGTGCCAGCAGGGGCGGGTCCTTGGGGGAGACAGGGAGGAGAACTCAGCCCCAGCATTTT. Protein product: CASRGGSLGETGRRTQPQHF.

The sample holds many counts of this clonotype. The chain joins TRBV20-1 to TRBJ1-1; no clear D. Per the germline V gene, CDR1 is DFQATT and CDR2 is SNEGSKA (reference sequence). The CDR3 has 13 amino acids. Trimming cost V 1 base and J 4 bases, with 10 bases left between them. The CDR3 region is CSARADWGTEAFF. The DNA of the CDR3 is TGCAGTGCTAGAGCGGACTGGGGCACTGAAGCTTTCTTT.

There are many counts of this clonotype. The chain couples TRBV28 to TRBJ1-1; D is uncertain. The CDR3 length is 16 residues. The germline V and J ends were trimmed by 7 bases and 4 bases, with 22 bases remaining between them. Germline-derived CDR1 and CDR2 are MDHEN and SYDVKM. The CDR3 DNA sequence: TGTGCCAGCACCACTCCAAAGGGCAGAGGTGGCACTGAAGCTTTCTTT. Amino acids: CASTTPKGRGGTEAFF.

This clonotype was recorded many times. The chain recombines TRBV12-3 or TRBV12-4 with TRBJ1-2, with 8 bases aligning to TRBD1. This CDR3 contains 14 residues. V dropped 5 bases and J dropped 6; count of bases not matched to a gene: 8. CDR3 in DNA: TGTGCCAGCAGTCCGATTGACAGGGGAAATGGCTACACCTTC. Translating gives CASSPIDRGNGYTF.

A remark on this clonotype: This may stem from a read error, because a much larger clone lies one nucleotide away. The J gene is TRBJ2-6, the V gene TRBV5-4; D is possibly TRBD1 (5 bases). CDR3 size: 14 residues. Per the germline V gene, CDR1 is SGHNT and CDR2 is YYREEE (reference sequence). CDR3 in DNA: TGTGCCAGCAGCTGGCTCTCTGGGGCCAGCGTCCTGACTTTC. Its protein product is CASSWLSGASVLTF.

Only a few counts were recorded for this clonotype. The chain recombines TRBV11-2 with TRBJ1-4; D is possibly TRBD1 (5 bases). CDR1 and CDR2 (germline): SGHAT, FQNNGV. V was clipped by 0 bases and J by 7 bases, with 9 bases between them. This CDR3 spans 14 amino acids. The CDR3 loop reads CASSLDPGGEKLFF. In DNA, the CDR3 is TGTGCCAGCAGCTTAGATCCGGGGGGTGAAAAACTGTTTTTT.

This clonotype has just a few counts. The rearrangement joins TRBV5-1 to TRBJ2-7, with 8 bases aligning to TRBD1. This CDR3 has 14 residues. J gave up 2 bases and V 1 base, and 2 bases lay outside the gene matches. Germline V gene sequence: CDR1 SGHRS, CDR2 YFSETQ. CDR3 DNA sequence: TGCGCCAGCAGCTTGATGGACAGGGCCTACGAGCAGTACTTC. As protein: CASSLMDRAYEQYF.

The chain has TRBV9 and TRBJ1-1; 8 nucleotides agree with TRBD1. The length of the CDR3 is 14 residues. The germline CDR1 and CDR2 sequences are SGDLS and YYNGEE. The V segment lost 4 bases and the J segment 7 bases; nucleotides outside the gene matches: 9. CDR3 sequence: CASSLQGAGSEAFF. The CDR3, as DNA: TGTGCCAGCAGCCTTCAGGGGGCGGGTAGTGAAGCTTTCTTT.